These T cell receptor beta chains were read from a single sample in a study of blood T cell repertoires in COVID-19. Here immunoSEQ multiplex PCR was the method, and the copy in TCRdb shows in-frame clones only, minus some. The sample lists around 330,000 clones; over 75% were seen once. Specimen: PBMCs or T cells enriched from blood (not recorded which). These receptor sequences come from a woman aged 40 to 50 who had recovered from COVID-19. Each CDR3 is given with its conserved first and last residue. Each record gives: V gene, CDR3 protein.

TRBV24-1,CATSDPGTAYGYTF
TRBV7-8,CASTIGVQGDSGNTIYF
TRBV7-9,CASSLAGGLISYNEQFF
TRBV18,CASSPNGRISGFGNTIYF
TRBV7-2,CASSPRTSGWETQYF
TRBV5-1,CASREGPQDYYEQFF
TRBV7-2,CASSLAGNNEQFF
TRBV5-6,CASSSPRVSHNEQFF
TRBV9,CASSVDSSGNTIYF
TRBV24-1,CATSDLVRDRDEQFF
TRBV25-1,CASALGAGELFF
TRBV7-3,CASSRGGSQETQYF
TRBV21-1,CASSKGGRDDYGYTF
TRBV2,CADRVRGSEQFF
TRBV11-2,CASSLGQGSWNTIYF
TRBV3-1/TRBV3-2,CASSQQLAGGNEQFF
TRBV29-1,CSVGLAGGTGELFF
TRBV18,CASSPMAPERTNEKLFF
TRBV6-5,CASSPETGPLKQYF
TRBV6-5,CASTVSYEQYF
TRBV19,CASSGLAGGLGTQYF
TRBV9,CASSGHTGTGYEQYF
TRBV29-1,CSVEGLAAYNEQFF